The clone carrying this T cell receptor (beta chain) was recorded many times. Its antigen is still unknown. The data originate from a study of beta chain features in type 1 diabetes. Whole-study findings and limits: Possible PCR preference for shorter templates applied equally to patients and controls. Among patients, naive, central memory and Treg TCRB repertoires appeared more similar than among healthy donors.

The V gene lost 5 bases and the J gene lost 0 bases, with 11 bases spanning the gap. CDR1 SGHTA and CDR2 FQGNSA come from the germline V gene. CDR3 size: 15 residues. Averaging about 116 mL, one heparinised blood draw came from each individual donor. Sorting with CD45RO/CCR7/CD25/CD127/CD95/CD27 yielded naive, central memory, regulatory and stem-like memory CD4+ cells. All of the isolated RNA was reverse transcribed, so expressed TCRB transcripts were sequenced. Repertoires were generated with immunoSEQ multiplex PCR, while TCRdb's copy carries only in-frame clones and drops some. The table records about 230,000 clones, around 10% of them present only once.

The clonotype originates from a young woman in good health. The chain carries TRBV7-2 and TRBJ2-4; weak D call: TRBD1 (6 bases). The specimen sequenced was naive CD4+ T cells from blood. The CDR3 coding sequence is TGTGCCAGCAGCCGCGACAGGCTAGCCAAAAACATTCAGTACTTC. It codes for CASSRDRLAKNIQYF.